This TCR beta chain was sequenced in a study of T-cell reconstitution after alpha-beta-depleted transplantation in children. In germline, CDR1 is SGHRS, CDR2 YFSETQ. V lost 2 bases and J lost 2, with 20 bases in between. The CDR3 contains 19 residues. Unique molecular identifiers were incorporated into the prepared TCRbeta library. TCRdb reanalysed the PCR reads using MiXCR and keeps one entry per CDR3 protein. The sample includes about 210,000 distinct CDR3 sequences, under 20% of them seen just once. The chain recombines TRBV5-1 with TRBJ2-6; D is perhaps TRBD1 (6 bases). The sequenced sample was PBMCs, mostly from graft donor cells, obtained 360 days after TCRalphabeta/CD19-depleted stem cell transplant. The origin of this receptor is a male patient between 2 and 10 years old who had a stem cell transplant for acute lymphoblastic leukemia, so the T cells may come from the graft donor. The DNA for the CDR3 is TGCGCCAGCAGCTTATTCTCAGGGGCCTTAAACCCTGGGGCCAACGTCCTGACTTTC. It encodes CASSLFSGALNPGANVLTF.